The 7 T cell receptor beta chains below all came from one sample that was sequenced in a study of Graves' ophthalmopathy and Graves' hyperthyroidism. For repertoire sequencing, the TCR beta CDR3 regions were amplified from RNA transcripts. First-round RT-PCR used HTBI primers; second-round multiplex PCR followed. TCRdb used MiXCR to reprocess the multiplex PCR reads, holding one entry per CDR3 protein. Of some 750,000 distinct CDR3 sequences in the sample, approximately 40% are singletons; the top ten hold roughly 46%. Sequenced sample: peripheral blood. The origin of the receptors is an adult man with Graves' ophthalmopathy.

This clonotype appeared many times. The chain carries TRBV5-4 and TRBJ1-2, with D possibly matching TRBD1 (5 bases). Germline V gives CDR1 SGHNT, CDR2 YYREEE (reference sequence). Trimming left V 2 bases short and J 9 bases short, with 17 bases between. CDR3 size: 14 residues. This CDR3 reads CASSLTTGLGSYTF. CDR3 in DNA: TGTGCCAGCAGCTTAACTACGGGACTGGGGAGCTACACCTTC.

The chain uses TRBV25-1 and TRBJ1-2; D is unclear. CDR3 length equals 15 residues. V was pared by 0 bases and J by 3 bases, with 11 bases between. The germline V gene encodes CDR1 MGHDK and CDR2 SYGVNS. The CDR3: CASSEYWEGYYGYTF. The CDR3 DNA sequence: TGTGCCAGCAGTGAATATTGGGAGGGCTACTATGGCTACACCTTC.

CDR3 sequence reads: CASSALGLVANTGELFF. The CDR3, as DNA: TGTGCCAGTAGTGCCCTCGGACTAGTAGCGAACACCGGGGAGCTGTTTTTT. The chain uses TRBV19 and TRBJ2-2, with 7 bases lining up with TRBD2. The CDR3 sequence is 17 residues long. After removal of 5 bases from V and 0 bases from J, the junction contained 9 bases not matched to a gene. CDR1 LNHDA and CDR2 SQIVND come from the germline V gene (reference sequence).

The rearrangement uses TRBV6-4 and TRBJ2-7, with 7 bases aligning to TRBD1. The CDR3 runs to 13 residues. After removal of 8 bases from V and 1 base from J, the junction contained 5 bases not matched to a gene. CDR1 and CDR2 from the germline V gene are MRHNA and SNTAGT. The CDR3 spells CASDNRGSYEQYF. DNA of the CDR3: TGTGCCAGCGATAACAGGGGTTCCTACGAGCAGTACTTC.

To note about this clonotype: A much larger clonotype is one base distant, so this may be a read error. The rearrangement uses TRBV25-1 and TRBJ2-2, with 11 nucleotides matching TRBD2. CDR3 length: 16 residues. Looked up from germline, CDR1 is MGHDK and CDR2 is SYGVNS. As DNA, the CDR3 is TGTGCCAGCAGCTTTACTAGCGGGAGATACACCGGGGAGCTGCTTTTT. Protein: CASSFTSGRYTGELLF.

This clonotype was observed a few times. V usage is TRBV7-6 and J usage is TRBJ2-5, with 8 bases matching TRBD1. The CDR3 is made up of 15 amino acids. Trimming at V came to 4 bases and at J to 1 base, leaving 5 bases not matched to a gene. Germline V CDR1 and CDR2: SGHVS, FNYEAQ. For the CDR3, the DNA is TGTGCCAGCAGCTCCAGGACAGGGTCCCAAGAGACCCAGTACTTC. It specifies CASSSRTGSQETQYF. The complete variable domain, with remaining parts taken from reference TRBV7-6 and TRBJ2-5, reads GAGVSQSPRYKVTKRGQDVALRCDPISGHVSLYWYRQALGQGPEFLTYFNYEAQQDKSGLPNDRFSAERPEGSISTLTIQRTEQRDSAMYRCASSSRTGSQETQYFGPGTRLLVL.

This clonotype was seen a few times. The V gene is TRBV4-2, the J gene TRBJ1-4; D not certain. CDR3 length: 15 residues. Trimming stripped 0 bases from V and 6 bases from J, with 11 bases between. Germline CDR1 reads LGHNA; CDR2 reads YNFKEQ. The CDR3 loop is CASSQEGGRDEKLFF. The CDR3 DNA follows: TGTGCCAGCAGCCAAGAGGGCGGAAGGGATGAAAAACTGTTTTTT.